This TCR beta chain was captured by sequencing in a study of blood T cell repertoires in COVID-19. Overall study context: COVID-19 samples collected from the United States, Italy and Spain covered acute and convalescent phases. PBMCs, B-cell-depleted T cells, or T cells provided the cDNA or gDNA that made up the material.

Original processing notes: Estimated nucleated cell counts came from reference gene primer amplification. TCRdb's copy holds only in-frame clones and misses some; the assay was immunoSEQ multiplex PCR. Clone size and the V and J calls come from that table; the DNA yielded D and trimming. The data hold a few thousand clones, with roughly 74% observed a single time. The CDR3 has 12 residues. Deletions cut 0 bases from V and 5 bases from J, with 5 bases between. The V gene's germline CDR1 is SGHRS and CDR2 YFSETQ. Sequenced material: peripheral blood. The J gene is TRBJ2-5, the V gene TRBV5-1; D gene unclear. This receptor was identified in a man in his 70s with active COVID-19. CDR3 in amino acids: CASSLEEETQYF. The DNA for the CDR3 is TGCGCCAGCAGCTTGGAGGAGGAGACCCAGTACTTC.